This is a list of T cell receptor beta chains from one sample in a study of shared clonotypes between healthy human individuals. The method was immunoSEQ multiplex PCR; TCRdb's version includes in-frame clones alone and lacks a portion of them. The sample holds millions of clones, 90% to 95% seen once. Sequencing used naive CD4+ T cells sorted from blood. The receptors stem from a man aged 18-30 years in good health. CDR3s include the opening cysteine and the closing phenylalanine or tryptophan. The D gene is left open where the match is weak. The size entry is marked missing in some rows and otherwise reads once, few, many or a size class.

D gene | J gene | V gene | clone size | CDR3 DNA | CDR3 protein
. | TRBJ1-5 | TRBV27 | . | TGTGCCAGCAGTTCCTACAATCAGCCCCAGCATTTT | CASSSYNQPQHF
. | TRBJ2-1 | TRBV7-2 | . | TGTGCCAGCAGTTCCTACGGGAGTTACAATGAGCAGTTCTTC | CASSSYGSYNEQFF
. | TRBJ1-6 | TRBV25-1 | . | TGTGCCAGTCAGGACCTTAATTCACCCCTCCACTTT | CASQDLNSPLHF
. | TRBJ2-1 | TRBV18 | . | TGTGCCAGCTCACTTCAACAGGGACGGGAGCAGTTCTTC | CASSLQQGREQFF
. | TRBJ2-3 | TRBV29-1 | . | TGCAGCGTTGAACTTCCCCCAAGCACAGATACGCAGTATTTT | CSVELPPSTDTQYF
. | TRBJ1-4 | TRBV5-1 | . | TGCGCCGGCAGCGCCGAGGGTGCAACTAATGAAAAACTGTTTTTT | CAGSAEGATNEKLFF
TRBD1 | TRBJ1-2 | TRBV10-1 | . | TGCGCCAGCAGGACACAGGGGGCTGGTGGCTACACCTTC | CASRTQGAGGYTF
. | TRBJ1-1 | TRBV30 | . | TGTGCCTGGAGTTTGGACTTGAACACTGAAGCTTTCTTT | CAWSLDLNTEAFF
. | TRBJ1-1 | TRBV6-1 | . | TGTGCCAGCAGTAGCAGGGGAAGGGCTGAAGCTTTCTTT | CASSSRGRAEAFF
TRBD1 | TRBJ1-1 | TRBV5-6 | . | TGTGCCAGCAGCTGGGGACAGCTGAACACTGAAGCTTTCTTT | CASSWGQLNTEAFF
. | TRBJ1-2 | TRBV10-3 | . | TGTGCCATCAGTGAGTCGGGGACACCGAACTATGGCTACACCTTC | CAISESGTPNYGYTF
TRBD2 | TRBJ2-2 | TRBV4-1 | once | TGCGCCAGCAGCCAAGATAAAAAGGCCGGGAGGGCCTCCGGGGAGCTGTTTTTT | CASSQDKKAGRASGELFF
TRBD1 | TRBJ1-5 | TRBV28 | once | TGTGCCAGCAGTTTATCCAGGGGGCCCGGCAATCAGCCCCAGCATTTT | CASSLSRGPGNQPQHF
. | TRBJ1-2 | TRBV11-2 | . | TGTGCCAGCAGCTTAGTGGCAGGAACGATAGGCTACACCTTC | CASSLVAGTIGYTF
. | TRBJ1-5 | TRBV11-2 | . | TGTGCCAGCAGCTTAGTCCGGAATCAGCCCCAGCATTTT | CASSLVRNQPQHF
TRBD2 | TRBJ2-2 | TRBV18 | . | TGTGCCAGCTCACCCGCAAGCGGGGGGACCAACACCGGGGAGCTGTTTTTT | CASSPASGGTNTGELFF
TRBD2 | TRBJ2-2 | TRBV19 | . | TGTGCCAGTAGTTTGGGGACTAGCGGGAGGGCATCCGGGGAGCTGTTTTTT | CASSLGTSGRASGELFF